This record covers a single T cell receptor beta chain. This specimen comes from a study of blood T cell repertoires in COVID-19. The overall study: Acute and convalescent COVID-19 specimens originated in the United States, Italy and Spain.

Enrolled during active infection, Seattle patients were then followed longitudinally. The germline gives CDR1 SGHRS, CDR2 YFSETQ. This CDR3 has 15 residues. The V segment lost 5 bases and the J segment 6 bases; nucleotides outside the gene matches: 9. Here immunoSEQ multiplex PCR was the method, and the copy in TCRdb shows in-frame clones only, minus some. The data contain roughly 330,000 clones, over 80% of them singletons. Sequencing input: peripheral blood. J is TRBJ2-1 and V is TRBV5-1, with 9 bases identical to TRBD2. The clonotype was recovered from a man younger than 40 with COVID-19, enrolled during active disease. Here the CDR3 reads CASSFRAGGSNEQFF. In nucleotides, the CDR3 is TGCGCCAGCAGTTTCAGAGCGGGAGGTTCCAATGAGCAGTTCTTC.